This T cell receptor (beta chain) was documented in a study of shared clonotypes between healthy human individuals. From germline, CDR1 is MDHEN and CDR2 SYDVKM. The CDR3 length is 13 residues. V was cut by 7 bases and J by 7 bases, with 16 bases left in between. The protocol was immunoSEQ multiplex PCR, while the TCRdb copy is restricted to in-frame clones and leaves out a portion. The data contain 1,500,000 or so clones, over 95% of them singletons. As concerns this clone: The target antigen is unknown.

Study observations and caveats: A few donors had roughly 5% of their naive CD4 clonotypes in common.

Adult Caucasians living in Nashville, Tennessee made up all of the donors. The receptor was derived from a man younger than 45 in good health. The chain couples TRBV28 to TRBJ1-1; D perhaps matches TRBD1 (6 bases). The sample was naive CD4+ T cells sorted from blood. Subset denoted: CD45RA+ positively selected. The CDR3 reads CASTLGGRREAFF. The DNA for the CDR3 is TGTGCCAGCACCTTGGGGGGGCGCCGTGAAGCTTTCTTT.